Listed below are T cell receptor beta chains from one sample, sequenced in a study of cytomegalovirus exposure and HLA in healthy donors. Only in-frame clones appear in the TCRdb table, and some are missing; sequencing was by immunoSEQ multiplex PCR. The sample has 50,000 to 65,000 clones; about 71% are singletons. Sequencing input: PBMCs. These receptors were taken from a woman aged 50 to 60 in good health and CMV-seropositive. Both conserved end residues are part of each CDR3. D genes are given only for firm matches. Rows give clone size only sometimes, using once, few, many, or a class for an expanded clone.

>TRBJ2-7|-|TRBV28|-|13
TGTGCCAGCAGTCAGCAGACTAGTACGGCGCAGTACTTC
CASSQQTSTAQYF
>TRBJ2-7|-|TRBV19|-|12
TGTGCCAGTAGTATCGGGACCTACGAGCAGTACTTC
CASSIGTYEQYF
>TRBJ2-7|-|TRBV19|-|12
TGTGCCAGTAGTTGGGTCGGACTCGAGCAGTACTTC
CASSWVGLEQYF
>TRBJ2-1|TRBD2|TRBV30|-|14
TGTGCCTGGAATCGACTAGCGGGGTCTAAAGAGCAGTTCTTC
CAWNRLAGSKEQFF
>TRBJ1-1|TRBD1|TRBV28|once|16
TGTGCCAGCAGTCCTCGGGACAGGGGGCGGTACACTGAAGCTTTCTTT
CASSPRDRGRYTEAFF
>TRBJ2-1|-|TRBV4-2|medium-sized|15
TGTGCCAGCAGCCAGATGGACTTTACTTACAATGAGCAGTTCTTC
CASSQMDFTYNEQFF
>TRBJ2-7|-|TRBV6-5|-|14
TGTGCCAGCACCTCGCCAGGGGGGAAGTATGAGCAGTACTTC
CASTSPGGKYEQYF
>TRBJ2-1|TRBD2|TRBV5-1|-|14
TGCGCCAGCAGCCCCCGACTAGCGGGGGGGGAGCAGTTCTTC
CASSPRLAGGEQFF
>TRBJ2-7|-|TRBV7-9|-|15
TGTGCCAGCAGCTCCGCCCGATCTTCGGCGGGCGAGCAGTACTTC
CASSSARSSAGEQYF
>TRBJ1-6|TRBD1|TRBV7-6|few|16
TGTGCCAGCAGCTTAGAGGGACAGAAGAAGAATTCACCCCTCCACTTT
CASSLEGQKKNSPLHF
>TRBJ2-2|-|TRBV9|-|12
TGTGCCAGCACCTACGGGGCCGGGGAGCTGTTTTTT
CASTYGAGELFF
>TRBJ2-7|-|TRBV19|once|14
TGTGCCAGTGCCCATGTGGGGGGAAGGTACGAGCAGTACTTC
CASAHVGGRYEQYF
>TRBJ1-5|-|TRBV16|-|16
TGTGCCAGCAGCCAATCAGGCAGGGGAGACAATCAGCCCCAGCATTTT
CASSQSGRGDNQPQHF
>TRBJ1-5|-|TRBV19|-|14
TGTGCCAGTAGCCGTCACAGCAGCAATCAGCCCCAGCATTTT
CASSRHSSNQPQHF
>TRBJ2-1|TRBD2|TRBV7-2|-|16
TGTGCCAGCAGCACCCGACTAGCGGGAGCCTACAATGAGCAGTTCTTC
CASSTRLAGAYNEQFF
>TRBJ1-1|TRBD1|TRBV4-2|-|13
TGTGCCAGCGGCAGGACAGGGGGCACTGAAGCTTTCTTT
CASGRTGGTEAFF
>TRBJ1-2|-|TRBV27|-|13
TGTGCCAGCAGTCCCATGCAGGGCTATGGCTACACCTTC
CASSPMQGYGYTF
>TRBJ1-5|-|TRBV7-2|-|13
TGTGCCAGCAGCTTAGACACCAATCAGCCCCAGCATTTT
CASSLDTNQPQHF
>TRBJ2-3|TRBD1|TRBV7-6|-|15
TGTGCCAGCAGCTTAGCAGGGGGCATTACAGATACGCAGTATTTT
CASSLAGGITDTQYF
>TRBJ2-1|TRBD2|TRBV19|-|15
TGTGCCAGTAGTATAGCGGGAGGTAACTACAATGAGCAGTTCTTC
CASSIAGGNYNEQFF
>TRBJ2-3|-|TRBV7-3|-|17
TGTGCCAGCAGCTTAGGGTTATCAGGGGCCGGCACAGATACGCAGTATTTT
CASSLGLSGAGTDTQYF
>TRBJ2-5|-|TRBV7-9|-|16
TGTGCCAGCAGCTTCGCAGGACCGGCTAGCAGGGAGACCCAGTACTTC
CASSFAGPASRETQYF
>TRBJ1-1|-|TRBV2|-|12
TGTGCCAGCAGTGGGCAGGGGTTTGAAGCTTTCTTT
CASSGQGFEAFF